This entry lists 14 T cell receptor beta chains sequenced from one sample in a study of T-cell memory formation after mild COVID-19. TCRdb passed the 5' RACE reads through MiXCR, listing each CDR3 protein once. This table holds about 240,000 distinct CDR3 sequences, more than 8% found once. The source material was PBMCs or a T cell subset sorted from them (not recorded which). These receptors were taken from a man aged 18 to 30 who had mild COVID-19 (a few samples of this study predate the infection). Cell type and time point are not known.

V is TRBV5-1 and J is TRBJ2-1; maybe TRBD1 (5 bases). The germline V gene encodes CDR1 SGHRS and CDR2 YFSETQ. V lost 2 bases to trimming and J lost 1 base, with 7 bases between them. The CDR3 length is 14 residues. The CDR3 sequence is CASSFAGSYNEQFF. DNA for the CDR3: TGCGCCAGCAGCTTCGCAGGGTCCTACAATGAGCAGTTCTTC.

This clonotype has just a few counts. The J gene is TRBJ1-5, the V gene TRBV6-5; D is unclear. The germline V gene encodes CDR1 MNHEY and CDR2 SVGAGI. The CDR3 has 14 amino acids. Between the trimmed V and J ends, which lost 6 bases and 1 base, there was a span of 10 bases. DNA of the CDR3: TGTGCCAGCAGCCCTGACGGGAGCAATCAGCCCCAGCATTTT. It specifies CASSPDGSNQPQHF.

This chain joins TRBV20-1 and TRBJ2-5; D possibly uses TRBD1 or TRBD2 (6 bases each). The CDR3 is 15 amino acids. The germline CDR1 and CDR2 sequences are DFQATT and SNEGSKA (reference sequence). Trimming shortened V by 5 bases and J by 0 bases, and 16 bases separated the two germline ends. The CDR3 is CSAAGHPLYQETQYF. In DNA form, the CDR3 reads TGCAGTGCTGCGGGACACCCGCTGTACCAAGAGACCCAGTACTTC.

V and J are TRBV20-1 and TRBJ1-4, with D unclear. The length of the CDR3 is 18 residues. Trimming took 0 bases from V and 0 from J, leaving 17 bases between them. Per the germline V gene, CDR1 is DFQATT and CDR2 is SNEGSKA (reference sequence). The CDR3 here is CSARDFRQASATNEKLFF. CDR3 bases: TGCAGTGCTAGAGATTTTCGGCAGGCGTCGGCAACTAATGAAAAACTGTTTTTT.

At least ten counts were recorded for this clonotype. This chain links TRBV21-1 with TRBJ2-7. TRBV21-1 is a listed pseudogene. This CDR3 has 17 amino acids. The CDR3 protein is CASSKEQSGQDPYEQYV. The CDR3 bases are TGTGCCAGCAGCAAAGAACAGTCAGGACAGGATCCCTACGAGCAGTACGTC.

The V gene is TRBV5-1, the J gene TRBJ2-3, with TRBD2 matching 14 bases. CDR1 is SGHRS and CDR2 is YFSETQ in the germline V gene. This CDR3 comprises 18 residues. V shed 4 bases, J shed 0 bases, and the junction held 7 bases outside the gene matches. The CDR3 loop is CASSKGTSGGRSTDTQYF. Written as DNA, the CDR3 is TGCGCCAGCAGCAAGGGGACTAGCGGGGGCCGGAGCACAGATACGCAGTATTTT.

The table lists this clonotype with a few counts. This chain joins TRBV5-6 and TRBJ2-5; the D gene is possibly TRBD2 (6 bases). Per the germline V gene, CDR1 is SGHDT and CDR2 is YYEEEE. Trimming took 2 bases from V and 4 from J, leaving 15 bases between them. The CDR3 loop spans 15 amino acids. The CDR3 DNA sequence: TGTGCCAGCAGCTTCTCTGGGTCTAGCGCAGAGACCCAGTACTTC. This codes for CASSFSGSSAETQYF.

There are a few counts of this clonotype. The V and J genes are TRBV5-4 and TRBJ2-1; D is unresolved. V lost 5 bases and J lost 2, with 8 bases in between. The CDR3 is 13 residues long. The germline gives CDR1 SGHNT, CDR2 YYREEE (reference sequence). In DNA form, the CDR3 reads TGTGCCAGCAGGCTAGATACCTACAATGAGCAGTTCTTC. Translated: CASRLDTYNEQFF.

This rearrangement joins TRBV10-3 to TRBJ1-1; D remains ambiguous. The germline V and J ends were trimmed by 2 bases and 3 bases, with 7 bases remaining between them. This CDR3 has 13 amino acids. Germline lookup yields CDR1 ENHRY and CDR2 SYGVKD. In DNA, the CDR3 is TGTGCCATCAGTGAGATGGGATACACTGAAGCTTTCTTT. Its protein product is CAISEMGYTEAFF.

This clonotype was counted many times. This chain connects TRBV5-1 to TRBJ2-1; 8 nucleotides agree with TRBD2. Germline CDR1 is SGHRS and CDR2 is YFSETQ. The CDR3 is made up of 17 amino acids. J lost 12 bases, V lost 4 bases, and 21 bases had no gene match. The CDR3: CASSGTASGPLLSLQFF. The CDR3 nucleotides are TGCGCCAGCAGCGGGACCGCTAGCGGGCCGCTCCTTTCCTTGCAGTTCTTC.

This chain's CDR3 is CASRSMVNQETQYF. As DNA, the CDR3 is TGTGCCAGCAGGAGTATGGTGAACCAAGAGACCCAGTACTTC. This sequence joins TRBV6-2 or TRBV6-3 and TRBJ2-5; no reliable D call. This CDR3 is 14 amino acids long. Deletions cut 6 bases from V and 0 bases from J, with 11 bases between. Germline V CDR1 and CDR2: MNHEY, SVGEGT.

V gene TRBV5-1 combines with J gene TRBJ2-1; TRBD1 aligns across 7 bases. Germline CDR1 is SGHRS and CDR2 is YFSETQ. The CDR3 sequence is 15 residues long. J lost 5 bases, V lost 1 base, and 6 bases had no gene match. The CDR3 here is CASSLFQGVHNEQFF. Here the CDR3 DNA reads TGCGCCAGCAGCTTGTTCCAGGGGGTCCACAATGAGCAGTTCTTC.

The V call is TRBV6-6, the J call TRBJ1-6; TRBD1 aligns across 7 bases. V lost 7 bases to trimming and J lost 7 bases; unmatched junction nucleotides: 16. CDR1 is MNHNY, CDR2 SVGAGI, per germline (reference sequence). This CDR3 has 17 amino acids. In nucleotides, the CDR3 is TGTGCCAGCACCCCCTCGGGACAGACCCTAGGAAATTCACCCCTCCACTTT. This gives the protein CASTPSGQTLGNSPLHF.

This clonotype was recorded at least ten times. The CDR3 DNA is TGTGCCAGCAGCCCGGACAGGGGGTACAATGAGCAGTTCTTC. Residues: CASSPDRGYNEQFF. The rearrangement joins TRBV6-5 to TRBJ2-1, with 10 positions matching TRBD1. There are 14 residues in the CDR3. In germline, CDR1 is MNHEY, CDR2 SVGAGI. Unmatched junction bases numbered 3, after V lost 6 bases and J lost 4 bases.